This T cell receptor beta chain derives from a study of T-cell reconstitution after alpha-beta-depleted transplantation in children. Study results and limitations: At around two months after transplant, the alpha-beta T cells were reportedly derived from several hundred expanded clones that came from non-depleted graft cells. One year after transplant, T-cell counts and diversity came mostly from newly produced T cells.

This clonotype has more than one count but fewer than ten. Its specificity is not known. Germline V gene data show CDR1 as SGHAT and CDR2 as FQNNGV. V was trimmed by 3 bases and J by 5 bases, leaving 14 bases between them. The CDR3 is made up of 14 amino acids. TCRbeta library construction was performed incorporating unique molecular identifiers. TCRdb processed the PCR reads anew with MiXCR; each CDR3 protein has one entry. The data show about 1,000,000 distinct CDR3 sequences, about 30% seen once. Specimen: PBMCs, mostly from graft donor cells, collected 360 days after TCRalphabeta/CD19-depleted stem cell transplant. V and J are TRBV11-2 and TRBJ2-7; weak D call: TRBD1 (6 bases). The sequence derives from a boy under two years old who had a stem cell transplant for SCID, so the T cells may come from the graft donor. DNA for the CDR3: TGTGCCAGCAGCTTGGGCCCCGGGACAAACGAGCAGTACTTC. Encoded protein: CASSLGPGTNEQYF.